Following are 6 T cell receptor beta chains from one sample sequenced in a study of beta chain features in type 1 diabetes. The entirety of the isolated RNA underwent reverse transcription, so expressed TCRB transcripts were sequenced. Some clones are missing from TCRdb's copy, which holds only in-frame ones; the method was immunoSEQ multiplex PCR. The data show tens of thousands of clones, around 32% seen once. The sequencing input was stem cell memory CD4+ T cells from blood. The receptors here all came from a woman under 30 in good health.

The chain couples TRBV30 to TRBJ1-6; TRBD1 agrees at 8 bases. The CDR3 extends over 14 amino acids. J gave up 10 bases and V 0 bases, and 5 bases lay outside the gene matches. Germline V gene lookup returns CDR1 GTSNPN and CDR2 SVGIG (reference sequence). The CDR3 DNA follows: TGTGCCTGGAGTGTAGACAGGGGTGTGTCACCCCTCCACTTT. Translating gives CAWSVDRGVSPLHF.

V is TRBV4-1 and J is TRBJ2-7; 9 bases agree with TRBD2. Germline-derived CDR1 and CDR2 are MGHRA and YSYEKL. The trim removed 0 bases at V and 1 base at J, leaving 4 bases unmatched. The CDR3 spans 16 residues. CDR3 residues: CASSQDPSGTSYEQYF. For the CDR3, the DNA is TGCGCCAGCAGCCAAGATCCTAGCGGGACTTCCTACGAGCAGTACTTC.

A few counts support this clone. CDR3 loop: CASSRDRALSTDTQYF. In nucleotides, the CDR3 is TGCGCCAGCAGCCGGGACAGAGCCCTAAGCACAGATACGCAGTATTTT. This chain joins TRBV4-3 and TRBJ2-3, with 7 bases matching TRBD1. The CDR3 extends over 16 amino acids. Germline V lookup: CDR1 LGHNA, CDR2 YSLEER. J was trimmed by 0 bases and V by 4 bases; bases with no gene match: 7.

This clone was counted between two and nine times. The chain uses TRBV30 and TRBJ2-5; 7 bases line up with TRBD1. CDR1 is GTSNPN, CDR2 SVGIG, per germline (reference sequence). The V segment lost 6 bases and the J segment 4 bases; nucleotides outside the gene matches: 23. The CDR3 has 18 amino acids. The CDR3 sequence is CACGQPQGRGRVGETQYF. In DNA, the CDR3 is TGTGCCTGCGGACAACCACAGGGGCGAGGGAGAGTTGGAGAGACCCAGTACTTC.

This clone has a handful of counts. The genes are TRBV2 and TRBJ2-1; a possible D gene is TRBD2 (5 bases). V shed 7 bases and J shed 6 bases, with 10 bases lying between them. From germline, CDR1 is SNHLY and CDR2 FYNNEI. The CDR3 totals 12 residues. The CDR3 protein is CASTERSNEQFF. The CDR3 DNA is TGTGCCAGCACGGAGCGGTCCAATGAGCAGTTCTTC.

This clone has a handful of counts. This chain's CDR3 is CASSQMDNSGNTIYF. In DNA form, the CDR3 reads TGTGCCAGCAGCCAAATGGACAACTCTGGAAACACCATATATTTT. The rearrangement uses TRBV11-2 and TRBJ1-3; D is perhaps TRBD1 (5 bases). V lost 5 bases to trimming and J lost 0 bases, with 11 bases between them. The V gene's germline CDR1 is SGHAT and CDR2 FQNNGV. This CDR3 is 15 amino acids long.